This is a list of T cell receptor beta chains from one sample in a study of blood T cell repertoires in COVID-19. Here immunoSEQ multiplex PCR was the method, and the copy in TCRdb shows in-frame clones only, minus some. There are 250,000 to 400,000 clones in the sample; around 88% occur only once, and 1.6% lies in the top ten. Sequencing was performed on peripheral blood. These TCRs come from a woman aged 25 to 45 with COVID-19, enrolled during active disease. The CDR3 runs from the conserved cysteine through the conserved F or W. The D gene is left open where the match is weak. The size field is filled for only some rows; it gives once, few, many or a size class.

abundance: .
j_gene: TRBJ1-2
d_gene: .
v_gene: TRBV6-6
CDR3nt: TGTGCCAGCCGGGAAAGCGGGGGGGCAGGCGAAAATGGCTACACCTTC
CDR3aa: CASRESGGAGENGYTF

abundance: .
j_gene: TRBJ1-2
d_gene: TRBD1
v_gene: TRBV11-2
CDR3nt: TGTGCCAGCAGTTTTCAAGGGGGCGTAAGCTACACCTTC
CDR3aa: CASSFQGGVSYTF

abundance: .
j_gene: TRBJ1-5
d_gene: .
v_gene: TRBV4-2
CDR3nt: TGTGCCAGCAGCCTCGACTCGGGCAATCAGCCCCAGCATTTT
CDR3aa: CASSLDSGNQPQHF

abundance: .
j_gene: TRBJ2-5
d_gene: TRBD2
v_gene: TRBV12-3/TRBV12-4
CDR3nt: TGTGCCAGCATTCCAGCGGGGGGGGAGACCCGGTACTTC
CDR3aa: CASIPAGGETRYF

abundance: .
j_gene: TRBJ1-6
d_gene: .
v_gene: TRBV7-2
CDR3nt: TGTGCCAGCAGCTACACACAGAATAATTCACCCCTCCACTTT
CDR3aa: CASSYTQNNSPLHF

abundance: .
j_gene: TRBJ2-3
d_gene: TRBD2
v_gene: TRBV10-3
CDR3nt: TGTGCCATCAGTGACCCGACTAGCGGGCTGATTGAAGGGACAGATACGCAGTATTTT
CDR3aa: CAISDPTSGLIEGTDTQYF

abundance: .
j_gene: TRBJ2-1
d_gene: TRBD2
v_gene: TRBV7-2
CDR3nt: TGTGCCAGCAGCTTAGTTAGCGGGGGCTACAATGAGCAGTTCTTC
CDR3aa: CASSLVSGGYNEQFF

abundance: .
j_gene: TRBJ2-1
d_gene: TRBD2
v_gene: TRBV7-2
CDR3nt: TGTGCCAGCAGCTTAGCGGTACTAGCGGTACAGTTCTTC
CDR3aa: CASSLAVLAVQFF

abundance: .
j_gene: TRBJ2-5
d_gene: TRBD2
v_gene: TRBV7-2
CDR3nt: TGTGCCAGCAGCTTAGTTGTAGCGGGGCAAGAGACCCAGTACTTC
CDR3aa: CASSLVVAGQETQYF

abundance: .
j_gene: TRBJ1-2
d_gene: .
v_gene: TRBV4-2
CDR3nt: TGTGCCAGCAGCCAAGACGGCGGACAGTTAGCTAACTATGGCTACACCTTC
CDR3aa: CASSQDGGQLANYGYTF

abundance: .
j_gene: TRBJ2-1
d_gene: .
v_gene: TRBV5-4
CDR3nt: TGTGCCAGCAGTTTCCGGGGGGCTACCTACAATGAGCAGTTCTTC
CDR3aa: CASSFRGATYNEQFF

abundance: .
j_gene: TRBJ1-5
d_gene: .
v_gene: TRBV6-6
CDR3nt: TGTGCCAGCAGCCCGGGCCGCGCGGGTCAGCCCCAGCATTTT
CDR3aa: CASSPGRAGQPQHF

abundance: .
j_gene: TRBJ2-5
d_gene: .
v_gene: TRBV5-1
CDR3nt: TGCGCCAGCAGCTTGGCCGGACAGAAACAAGAGACCCAGTACTTC
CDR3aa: CASSLAGQKQETQYF

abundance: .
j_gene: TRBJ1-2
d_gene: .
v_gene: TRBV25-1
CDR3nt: TGTGCCAGCAGTGATGATGTTGCGGGTGGCTACACCTTC
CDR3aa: CASSDDVAGGYTF

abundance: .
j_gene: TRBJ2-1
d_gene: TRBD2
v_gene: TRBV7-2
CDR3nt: TGTGCCAGCAGCCTCGGGGGGGCCTTTGGCGAGCAGTTCTTC
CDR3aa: CASSLGGAFGEQFF

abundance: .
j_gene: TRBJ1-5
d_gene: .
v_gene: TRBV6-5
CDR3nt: TGTGCCAGCAGTTCCGGGGTTTTGGGTCAGCCCCAGCATTTT
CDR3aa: CASSSGVLGQPQHF

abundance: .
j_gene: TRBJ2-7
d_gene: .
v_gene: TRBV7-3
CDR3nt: TGTGCCAGCAGCCCCAGAGGGGGGGGACCCTACGAGCAGTACTTC
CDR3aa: CASSPRGGGPYEQYF

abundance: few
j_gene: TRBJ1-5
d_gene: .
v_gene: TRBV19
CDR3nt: TGTGCCAGTAGTGCCCTGGGGGCAAATTATCAGCCCCAGCATTTT
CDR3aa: CASSALGANYQPQHF

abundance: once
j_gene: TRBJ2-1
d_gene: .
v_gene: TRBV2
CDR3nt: TGTGCCAGCAGTGCGGACGGGAGATTGAGTGAGCAGTTCTTC
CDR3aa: CASSADGRLSEQFF

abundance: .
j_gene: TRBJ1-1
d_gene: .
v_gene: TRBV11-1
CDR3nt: TGTGCCAGCAGCTGGGCTGACACATCAAGGGAAGCTTTCTTT
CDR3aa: CASSWADTSREAFF

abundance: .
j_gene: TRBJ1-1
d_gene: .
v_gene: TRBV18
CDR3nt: TGTGCCAGCTCACCAGCACAGGGTACGGACACTGAAGCTTTCTTT
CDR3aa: CASSPAQGTDTEAFF

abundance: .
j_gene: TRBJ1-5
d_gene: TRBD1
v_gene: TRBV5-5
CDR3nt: TGTGCCAGCAGCCCAGGGACAGGGCTTCGTCAGCCCCAGCATTTT
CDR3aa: CASSPGTGLRQPQHF

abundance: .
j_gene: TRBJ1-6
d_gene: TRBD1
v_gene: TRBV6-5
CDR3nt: TGTGCCAGCAGTCAGGGACGGGACAGGGGTTCACCCCTCCACTTT
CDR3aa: CASSQGRDRGSPLHF

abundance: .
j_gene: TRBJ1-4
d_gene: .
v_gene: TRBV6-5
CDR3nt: TGTGCCAGCAGTAAAACAGCTTATAATGAAAAACTGTTTTTT
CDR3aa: CASSKTAYNEKLFF

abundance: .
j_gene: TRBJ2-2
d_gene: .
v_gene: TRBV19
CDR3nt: TGTGCCAGTAGTATAGATCCTACCGGGGAGCTGTTTTTT
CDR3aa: CASSIDPTGELFF

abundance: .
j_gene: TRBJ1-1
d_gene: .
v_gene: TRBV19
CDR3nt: TGTGCCAGTAGTATTTCTTCCAACGCCAGGGGAGAAGCTTTCTTT
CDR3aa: CASSISSNARGEAFF

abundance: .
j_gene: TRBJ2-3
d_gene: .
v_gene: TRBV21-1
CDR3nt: TGTGCCAGCAGCAAAGGGCTAGACACAGATACGCAGTATTTT
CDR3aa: CASSKGLDTDTQYF

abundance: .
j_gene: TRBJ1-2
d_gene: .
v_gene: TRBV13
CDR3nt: TGTGCCAGCAGCCCACCCAGGACAGCCCTACAATATGGCTACACCTTC
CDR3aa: CASSPPRTALQYGYTF

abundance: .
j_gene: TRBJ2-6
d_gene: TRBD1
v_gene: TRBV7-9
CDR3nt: TGTGCCAGCAGCTTAGTTGGTGGGACAGGGGGCTCTGGGGCCAACGTCCTGACTTTC
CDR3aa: CASSLVGGTGGSGANVLTF

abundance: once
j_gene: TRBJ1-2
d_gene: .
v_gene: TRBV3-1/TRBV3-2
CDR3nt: TGTGCCAGCAGCGACAGTAACTATGGCTACACCTTC
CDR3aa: CASSDSNYGYTF

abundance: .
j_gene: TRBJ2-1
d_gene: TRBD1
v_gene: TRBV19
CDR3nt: TGTGCCAGTAGTATAGATGTAGGGGGCCTCGGCAATGAGCAGTTCTTC
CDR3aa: CASSIDVGGLGNEQFF

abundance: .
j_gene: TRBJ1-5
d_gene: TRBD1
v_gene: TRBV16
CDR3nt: TGTGCCAGCAGTCGTGCCGTCGGGACAGTGATTAGCAATCAGCCCCAGCATTTT
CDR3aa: CASSRAVGTVISNQPQHF

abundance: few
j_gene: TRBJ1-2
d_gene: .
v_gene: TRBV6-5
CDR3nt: TGTGCCAGCAGATTAAGACAGAATCCCTATGGCTACACCTTC
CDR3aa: CASRLRQNPYGYTF

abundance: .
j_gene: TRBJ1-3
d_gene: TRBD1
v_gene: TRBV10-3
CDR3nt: TGTGCCATCAGACGGGACAGGGGAACAGAATCTGGAAACACCATATATTTT
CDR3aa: CAIRRDRGTESGNTIYF

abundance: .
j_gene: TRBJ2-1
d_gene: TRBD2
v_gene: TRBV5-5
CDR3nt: TGTGCCAGCAGCTTCCCGGCGGGCCTAGCGGTTAATGAGCAGTTCTTC
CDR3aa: CASSFPAGLAVNEQFF

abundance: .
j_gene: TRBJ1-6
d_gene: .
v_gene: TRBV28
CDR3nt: TGTGCCAGCAGTTTATTTAGCTGGGGCGGTCATAATTCACCCCTCCACTTT
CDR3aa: CASSLFSWGGHNSPLHF

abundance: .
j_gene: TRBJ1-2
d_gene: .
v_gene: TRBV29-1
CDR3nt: TGCAGCGTTTTTTCCGTTGGCTACACCTTC
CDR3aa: CSVFSVGYTF

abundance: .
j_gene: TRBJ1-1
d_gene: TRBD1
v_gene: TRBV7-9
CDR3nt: TGTGCCAGCAGCGACCCGGGACAGTCAACCCGTATGAACACTGAAGCTTTCTTT
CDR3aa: CASSDPGQSTRMNTEAFF

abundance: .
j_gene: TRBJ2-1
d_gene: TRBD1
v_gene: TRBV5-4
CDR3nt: TGTGCCAGCAGCCTAGGGGGCGAGTCTGGTGAGCAGTTCTTC
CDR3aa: CASSLGGESGEQFF

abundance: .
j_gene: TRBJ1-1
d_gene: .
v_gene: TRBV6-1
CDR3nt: TGTGCCAGCACCCACGGGAGTACGAACACTGAAGCTTTCTTT
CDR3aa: CASTHGSTNTEAFF

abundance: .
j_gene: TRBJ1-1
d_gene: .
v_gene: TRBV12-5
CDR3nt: TGTGCTAGTGCAGAGAACACTGAAGCTTTCTTT
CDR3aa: CASAENTEAFF

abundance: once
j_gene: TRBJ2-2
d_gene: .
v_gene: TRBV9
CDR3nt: TGTGCCAGCAGCGAGCGACCTAACACCGGGGAGCTGTTTTTT
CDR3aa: CASSERPNTGELFF

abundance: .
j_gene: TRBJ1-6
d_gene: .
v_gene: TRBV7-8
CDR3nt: TGTGCCAGCAGCTTATTAATAATTGTAGGGGGTTCACCCCTCCACTTT
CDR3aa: CASSLLIIVGGSPLHF

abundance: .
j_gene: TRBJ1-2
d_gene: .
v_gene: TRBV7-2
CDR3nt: TGTGCCAGCACCCCGACGGGGGGGGCCTATGGCTACACCTTC
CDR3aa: CASTPTGGAYGYTF

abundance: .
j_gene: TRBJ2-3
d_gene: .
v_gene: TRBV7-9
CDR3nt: TGTGCCAGCAGCTTAGTAGGGGCCCCAGATACGCAGTATTTT
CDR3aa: CASSLVGAPDTQYF

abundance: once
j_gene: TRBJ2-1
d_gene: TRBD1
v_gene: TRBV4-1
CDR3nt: TGCGCCAGCAGCCGAAATCAACAGGGGGCCTACAATGAGCAGTTCTTC
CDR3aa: CASSRNQQGAYNEQFF

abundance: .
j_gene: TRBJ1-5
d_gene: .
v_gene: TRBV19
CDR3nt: TGTGCCAGTAGGATAGGACCATCAGGGCAGCCCCAGCATTTT
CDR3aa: CASRIGPSGQPQHF

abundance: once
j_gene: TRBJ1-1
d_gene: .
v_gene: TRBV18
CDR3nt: TGTGCCAGCTCACCAATTGGACAGAACACTGAAGCTTTCTTT
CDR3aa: CASSPIGQNTEAFF

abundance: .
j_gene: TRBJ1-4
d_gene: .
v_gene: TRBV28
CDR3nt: TGTGCCAGCACGTCCTACAGGGACAACCTTAATGAAAAACTGTTTTTT
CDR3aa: CASTSYRDNLNEKLFF

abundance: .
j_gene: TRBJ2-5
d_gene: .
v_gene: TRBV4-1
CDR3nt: TGCGCCAGCAGCCAAAAACAGGGCGGCCAAGAGACCCAGTACTTC
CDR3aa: CASSQKQGGQETQYF

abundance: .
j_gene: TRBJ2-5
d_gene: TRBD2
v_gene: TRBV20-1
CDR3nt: TGCAGTGCTAGTGATCCGGGACTAAGGATGGAGACCCAGTACTTC
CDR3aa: CSASDPGLRMETQYF

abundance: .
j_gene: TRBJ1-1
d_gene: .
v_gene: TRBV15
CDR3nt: TGTGCCACCAGCAGAGAGGGGGGGGGTCCCTCCGCTTTCTTT
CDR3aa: CATSREGGGPSAFF

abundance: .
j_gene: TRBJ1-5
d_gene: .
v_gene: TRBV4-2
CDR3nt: TGTGCCAGCAGCCAAGATTGGCGGGGGGGCAATCAGCCCCAGCATTTT
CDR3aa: CASSQDWRGGNQPQHF

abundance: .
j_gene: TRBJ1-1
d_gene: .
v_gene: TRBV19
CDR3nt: TGTGCCAGTAGCCCATCTGGGGCCCAGCTAAATCGGAACACTGAAGCTTTCTTT
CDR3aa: CASSPSGAQLNRNTEAFF

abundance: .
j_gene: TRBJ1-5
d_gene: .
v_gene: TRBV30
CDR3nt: TGTGCCTGGAGTCCCGGGGGAGGCGTTCAGCCCCAGCATTTT
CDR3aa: CAWSPGGGVQPQHF

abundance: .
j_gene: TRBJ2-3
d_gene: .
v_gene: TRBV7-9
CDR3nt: TGTGCCAGCAGCAGCCGGGGGTGGGATACGCAGTATTTT
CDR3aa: CASSSRGWDTQYF

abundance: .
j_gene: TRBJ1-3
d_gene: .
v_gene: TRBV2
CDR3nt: TGTGCCAGCAGGGTGTACAGTGGAAACACCATATATTTT
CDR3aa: CASRVYSGNTIYF

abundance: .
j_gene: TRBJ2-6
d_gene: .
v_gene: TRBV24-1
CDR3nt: TGTGCCACTGGTCCACGGGGGTCTGGGGCCAACGTCCTGACTTTC
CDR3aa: CATGPRGSGANVLTF

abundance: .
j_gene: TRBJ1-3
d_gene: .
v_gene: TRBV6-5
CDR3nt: TGTGCCGTTCAGGAGAACACGGGGGACGGAAACACCATATATTTT
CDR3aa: CAVQENTGDGNTIYF